This T cell receptor beta chain was sequenced during a study of T cells of healthy individuals. TCRdb fed the 5' RACE reads into MiXCR, producing one record per CDR3 protein. The sample lists about 63,000 distinct CDR3 sequences, 15% to 20% seen once, with about 4.7% in the top ten. This clonotype was seen a few times. This CDR3 contains 16 residues. Germline loops: CDR1 SGHAT, CDR2 FQNNGV. The trim removed 3 bases at V and 8 bases at J, leaving 8 bases unmatched. The rearrangement links TRBV11-2 to TRBJ1-6; 9 positions match TRBD1. The TCR comes from a human donor in good health. The CDR3 coding sequence is TGTGCCAGCAGCTTTACCCGGGACAGGGTATATTCACCCCTCCACTTT. It specifies CASSFTRDRVYSPLHF.